This is a list of T cell receptor beta chains from one sample in a study of T-cell memory formation after mild COVID-19. TCRdb re-called the 5' RACE reads through MiXCR, storing one row per CDR3 protein. Of 350,000 to 400,000 distinct CDR3 sequences listed, more than 20% are singletons. The sequenced material came from PBMCs or a T cell subset sorted from them (not recorded which). Source of these receptors: an adult woman who had mild COVID-19 (a few samples of this study predate the infection). Cell type and time point are not known. CDR3s include the opening cysteine and the closing phenylalanine or tryptophan. Each record gives: clone size, V gene, J gene, D gene, CDR3 DNA, CDR3 protein. D genes are given only for firm matches. Clone size, where shown, is once, few, many, or a class for clones that have expanded.

size: -
V: TRBV12-3/TRBV12-4
J: TRBJ1-5
D: -
DNA: TGTGCCAGCAGCATAAATAGCAATCAGCCCCAGCATTTT
CDR3: CASSINSNQPQHF

size: few
V: TRBV25-1
J: TRBJ1-1
D: -
DNA: TGTGCCAGCAGTGAAAGTAGGGCAGGGAGGGTCGGGGCTGAAGCTTTCTTT
CDR3: CASSESRAGRVGAEAFF

size: few
V: TRBV7-6
J: TRBJ2-7
D: -
DNA: TGTGCCAGCAGCTTAGTGACCGGCCCCTACGAGCAGTACTTC
CDR3: CASSLVTGPYEQYF

size: -
V: TRBV3-1
J: TRBJ2-7
D: -
DNA: TGTGCCAGCAGCCCCGAGATCGGAAAGGGGGGGTACTACGAGCAGTACTTC
CDR3: CASSPEIGKGGYYEQYF

size: few
V: TRBV7-2
J: TRBJ2-2
D: -
DNA: TGTGCCAGCAGCTCGCAGGGGGGAACCGGGGAGCTGTTTTTT
CDR3: CASSSQGGTGELFF

size: few
V: TRBV12-3/TRBV12-4
J: TRBJ1-2
D: -
DNA: TGTGCCAGCAGTCCACACTCCTATGGCTACACCTTC
CDR3: CASSPHSYGYTF

size: -
V: TRBV20-1
J: TRBJ1-5
D: TRBD1
DNA: TGCAGTGCTAGAGATGGGCGACAGGGGGCGAGTCAGCCCCAGCATTTT
CDR3: CSARDGRQGASQPQHF

size: few
V: TRBV7-6
J: TRBJ1-4
D: -
DNA: TGTGCCAGCAGCCCTACCGTACCTCTGCGTCTAAATGAAAAACTGTTTTTT
CDR3: CASSPTVPLRLNEKLFF

size: -
V: TRBV6-5
J: TRBJ2-1
D: TRBD1
DNA: TGTGCCAGCAGTGGGACAGGGTTAGGGGAGTACAATGAGCAGTTCTTC
CDR3: CASSGTGLGEYNEQFF

size: -
V: TRBV7-9
J: TRBJ2-7
D: -
DNA: TGTGCCAGCAGCTTAGCGGTCCGGCCGGGCGAGCAGTACTTC
CDR3: CASSLAVRPGEQYF

size: once
V: TRBV20-1
J: TRBJ2-1
D: TRBD2
DNA: TGCAGTGCTAGAGATTTGGCTAGCGGCTACAATGAGCAGTTCTTC
CDR3: CSARDLASGYNEQFF

size: -
V: TRBV7-8
J: TRBJ1-4
D: TRBD1
DNA: TGTGCCAGCAGCCTCACTCCCGACAGGGGTGAAAAACTGTTTTTT
CDR3: CASSLTPDRGEKLFF

size: many
V: TRBV18
J: TRBJ2-2
D: TRBD2
DNA: TGTGCCAGCTCACCACTAGCGGGAGCGAACACCGGGGAGCTGTTTTTT
CDR3: CASSPLAGANTGELFF

size: -
V: TRBV20-1
J: TRBJ1-1
D: -
DNA: TGCAGTGCTAGAGATTTGCGGGTGGTTTTGAAGGACACTGAAGCTTTCTTT
CDR3: CSARDLRVVLKDTEAFF

size: -
V: TRBV18
J: TRBJ1-3
D: TRBD1
DNA: TGTGCCAGCTCCCCCGGGACAGTCCGGGCGGCCATATATTTT
CDR3: CASSPGTVRAAIYF

size: -
V: TRBV9
J: TRBJ1-5
D: -
DNA: TGTGCCAGCAGCGTCCAGAGTTCGGGGCAGCCCCAGCATTTT
CDR3: CASSVQSSGQPQHF

size: -
V: TRBV5-1
J: TRBJ1-2
D: -
DNA: TGCGCCAGCAGCACGACCGGGACGGAGGGGTATGGCTACACCTTC
CDR3: CASSTTGTEGYGYTF

size: -
V: TRBV5-1
J: TRBJ1-4
D: -
DNA: TGCGCCAGCAGCTCTACCTCGGGGGATGAAAAACTGTTTTTT
CDR3: CASSSTSGDEKLFF

size: -
V: TRBV21-1
J: TRBJ2-2
D: -
DNA: TGTGCCAGCAGCAAGAATAGAGTGCCAAGGACGCCCCCTTGCGGGGGGGGCACCGGGGAGCTGTTTTTT
CDR3: CASSKNRVPRTPPCGGGTGELFF

size: -
V: TRBV6-1
J: TRBJ1-1
D: TRBD1
DNA: TGTGCCAGCATCCTGGGACAGCGGAACACTGAAGCTTTCTTT
CDR3: CASILGQRNTEAFF

size: -
V: TRBV6-6
J: TRBJ1-5
D: TRBD1
DNA: TGTGCCAGCAGAAATACAGGGGAGGGGGATCAGCCCCAGCATTTT
CDR3: CASRNTGEGDQPQHF

size: -
V: TRBV7-2
J: TRBJ2-7
D: -
DNA: TGTGCCAGCAGCCCCCGGGGGGCTGGCAACGAGCAGTACTTC
CDR3: CASSPRGAGNEQYF

size: few
V: TRBV7-3
J: TRBJ2-1
D: TRBD1
DNA: TGTGCCAGCAGCCCGACAGGGATGAAGGGTGAGCAGTTCTTC
CDR3: CASSPTGMKGEQFF

size: -
V: TRBV4-1
J: TRBJ1-2
D: -
DNA: TGCGCCAGCAGCCGTCACATAGGGGAGCATGATGGCTACACCTTC
CDR3: CASSRHIGEHDGYTF

size: -
V: TRBV6-6
J: TRBJ2-2
D: -
DNA: TGTGCCAGCAGTTACGGACAGAAAAAGCCCGGGGAGCTGTTTTTT
CDR3: CASSYGQKKPGELFF

size: few
V: TRBV6-2/TRBV6-3
J: TRBJ2-1
D: -
DNA: TGTGCCAGCAGTTACCAGGGTTACAATGAGCAGTTCTTC
CDR3: CASSYQGYNEQFF

size: -
V: TRBV6-5
J: TRBJ2-1
D: TRBD2
DNA: TGTGCCAGCAGTTACGGGGGAGCGGGATTCCACAATGAGCAGTTCTTC
CDR3: CASSYGGAGFHNEQFF

size: -
V: TRBV5-1
J: TRBJ1-2
D: TRBD1
DNA: TGCGCCAGCAGCTTTACCCCGGGACAGGGGGCGCAGGACCATGGCTACACCTTC
CDR3: CASSFTPGQGAQDHGYTF

size: few
V: TRBV20-1
J: TRBJ2-7
D: TRBD1
DNA: TGCAGTGCTTGGGGGCAGGGGGCCACCAACGAGCAGTACTTC
CDR3: CSAWGQGATNEQYF

size: -
V: TRBV7-3
J: TRBJ2-5
D: -
DNA: TGTGCCAGCAGCTTAGGGTCGGGGGCACAAGAGACCCAGTACTTC
CDR3: CASSLGSGAQETQYF

size: few
V: TRBV5-1
J: TRBJ2-1
D: TRBD2
DNA: TGCGCCAGCTATACCGGGACTAGCGTCTACAATGAGCAGTTCTTC
CDR3: CASYTGTSVYNEQFF

size: once
V: TRBV7-9
J: TRBJ2-1
D: -
DNA: TGTGCCAGCAGCCCCCTCGGGGCAGGGGCCGCTGAGCAGTTCTTC
CDR3: CASSPLGAGAAEQFF

size: many
V: TRBV12-3/TRBV12-4
J: TRBJ2-7
D: -
DNA: TGTGCCAGCAGTCCAGGGGACTGGGGAGCCTACGAGCAGTACTTC
CDR3: CASSPGDWGAYEQYF

size: -
V: TRBV20-1
J: TRBJ2-7
D: TRBD2
DNA: TGCAGTGCTAGAGCGCCGACTAGCGCTCCCTACGAGCAGTACTTC
CDR3: CSARAPTSAPYEQYF

size: -
V: TRBV7-3
J: TRBJ2-1
D: -
DNA: TGTGCCAGCAGCTCTCAGATCCGAGGAAGGCATGAGCAGTTCTTC
CDR3: CASSSQIRGRHEQFF

size: few
V: TRBV6-2/TRBV6-3
J: TRBJ1-4
D: -
DNA: TGTGCCAGCAGTTATAACGGACGGATTAATGAAAAACTGTTTTTT
CDR3: CASSYNGRINEKLFF

size: -
V: TRBV2
J: TRBJ2-7
D: -
DNA: TGTGCCAGCATGGGTCGGTACGAGCAGTACTTC
CDR3: CASMGRYEQYF